The clone carrying this T cell receptor (beta chain) was recorded a few times. The sample belongs to a study of blood T cell repertoires in COVID-19. Study context: Nucleic acid was either cDNA or gDNA, and it came from T cells, B-cell-depleted T cells, or PBMCs.

V lost 0 bases and J lost 10, with 14 bases in between. This CDR3 comprises 14 residues. Germline lookup yields CDR1 SGDLS and CDR2 YYNGEE. Sequencing used immunoSEQ multiplex PCR; TCRdb keeps in-frame clones, though not all of them. There are 210,000 or so clones in the sample; nearly 90% occur only once, and 0.62% lies in the top ten. The sequenced material came from peripheral blood. The chain has TRBV9 and TRBJ2-1; TRBD1 is a possible D gene (5 bases). The receptor was isolated from a man between 45 and 60 years old with acute or convalescent COVID-19. In DNA form, the CDR3 reads TGTGCCAGCAGCGTAGCAGCAGGGTCCAACGAGCAGTTCTTC. Residues: CASSVAAGSNEQFF. Looking up the rest from reference TRBV9 and TRBJ2-1 gives the full variable domain: DSGVTQTPKHLITATGQRVTLRCSPRSGDLSVYWYQQSLDQGLQFLIQYYNGEERAKGNILERFSAQQFPDLHSELNLSSLELGDSALYFCASSVAAGSNEQFFGPGTRLTVL.